The text below deals with one TCR beta chain. Its specificity is unknown. Using immunoSEQ multiplex PCR, the repertoire was profiled, and TCRdb retains in-frame clones only, with some absent. The sample holds more than 25,000 clones, roughly 70% seen once. The data are from a study of PD-1 blockade in classical Hodgkin lymphoma. Study-wide results and limits: When set against healthy donors, newly diagnosed patients were reported to show lower baseline TCR diversity. Repertoires differed for reasons still undefined, possibly disease activity or prior therapy. There was a significant rise in CD4+ TCR diversity by C4D1, with no such rise for CD8+.

In every patient, relapse followed autologous stem cell transplantation, while exposure to brentuximab vedotin differed. This specimen consisted of peripheral blood mononuclear cells (PBMCs), obtained before the second cycle of nivolumab. The receptor was derived from a human donor with classical Hodgkin lymphoma.

CDR3 region: CASSVGSAYEQYF. The CDR3 region has the DNA TGTGCCAGCAGCGTTGGTTCTGCCTACGAGCAGTACTTC. The chain combines TRBV9 with TRBJ2-7; D is unresolved. Trimming took 2 bases from V and 2 from J, leaving 8 bases between them. The CDR3 loop spans 13 amino acids. Looked up from germline, CDR1 is SGDLS and CDR2 is YYNGEE.